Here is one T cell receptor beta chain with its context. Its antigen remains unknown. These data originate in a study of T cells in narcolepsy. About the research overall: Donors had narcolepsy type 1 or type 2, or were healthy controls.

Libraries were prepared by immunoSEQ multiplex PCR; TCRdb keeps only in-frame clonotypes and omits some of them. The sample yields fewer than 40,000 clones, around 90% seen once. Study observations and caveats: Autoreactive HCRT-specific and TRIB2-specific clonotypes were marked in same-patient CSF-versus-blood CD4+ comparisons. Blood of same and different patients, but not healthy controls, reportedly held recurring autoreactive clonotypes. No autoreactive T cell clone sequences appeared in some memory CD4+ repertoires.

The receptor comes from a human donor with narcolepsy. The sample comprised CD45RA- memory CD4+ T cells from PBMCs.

CDR3 DNA: TGTGCCAGCAGCCAAGATTGGAGACTAGCGGGAGGGAGCACAGATACGCAGTATTTT. It yields the protein CASSQDWRLAGGSTDTQYF. This chain links TRBV4-2 with TRBJ2-3; TRBD2 matches 14 bases. The CDR3 is made up of 19 amino acids. Trimming at V came to 0 bases and at J to 0 bases, leaving 5 bases not matched to a gene. CDR1 is LGHNA and CDR2 is YNFKEQ in the germline V gene.